This T cell receptor (beta chain) was retrieved from a study of neurological immune-mediated disorders. Time point meaning: longitudinal time-point 3. PBMCs stored at -80 C, numbering 2 million, were the origin of the unsorted libraries. This clonotype was counted ten times or more. The antigen is unknown. The CDR3 sequence is 15 residues long. The junction had 5 bases not matched to a gene; V was cut back by 4 bases and J by 2 bases. Germline V gives CDR1 SGHKS, CDR2 YYEKEE (reference sequence). A single run covered 15-18 subjects with over 170 million TCR-beta sequences. Each CDR3 protein gets one entry after TCRdb re-called the 5' RACE reads with MiXCR. Here the sample spans 85,000 to 110,000 distinct CDR3 sequences, about a tenth being singletons. Study conclusions and caveats: None of the CDR3 amino acid sequences of expanded clones were shared across subjects, and this suggested private repertoires in all groups. In HTLV-1-associated myelopathy, TCR clonal expansion was greatest, and in multiple sclerosis it was least, below healthy controls.

The material sequenced was PBMCs. This TCR was recovered from a female donor with HTLV-1-associated myelopathy (HAM/TSP). The chain joins TRBV5-5 to TRBJ2-3; 9 bases fit TRBD1. In nucleotides, the CDR3 is TGTGCCAGCAGCCCGGGACAGGGCCACACAGATACGCAGTATTTT. Residues: CASSPGQGHTDTQYF.